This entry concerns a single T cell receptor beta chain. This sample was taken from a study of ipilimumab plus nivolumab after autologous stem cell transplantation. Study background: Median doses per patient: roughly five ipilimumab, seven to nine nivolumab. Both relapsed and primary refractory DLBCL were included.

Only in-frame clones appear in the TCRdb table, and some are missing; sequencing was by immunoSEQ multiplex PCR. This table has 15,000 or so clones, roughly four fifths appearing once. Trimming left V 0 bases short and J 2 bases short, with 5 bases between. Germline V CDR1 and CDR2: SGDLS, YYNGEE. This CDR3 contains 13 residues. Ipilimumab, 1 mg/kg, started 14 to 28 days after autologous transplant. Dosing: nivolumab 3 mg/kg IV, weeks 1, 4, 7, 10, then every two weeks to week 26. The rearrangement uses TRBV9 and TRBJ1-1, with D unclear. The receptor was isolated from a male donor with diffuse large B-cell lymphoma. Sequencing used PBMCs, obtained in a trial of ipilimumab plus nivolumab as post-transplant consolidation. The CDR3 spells CASSVVPNTEAFF. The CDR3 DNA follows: TGTGCCAGCAGCGTAGTCCCTAACACTGAAGCTTTCTTT.